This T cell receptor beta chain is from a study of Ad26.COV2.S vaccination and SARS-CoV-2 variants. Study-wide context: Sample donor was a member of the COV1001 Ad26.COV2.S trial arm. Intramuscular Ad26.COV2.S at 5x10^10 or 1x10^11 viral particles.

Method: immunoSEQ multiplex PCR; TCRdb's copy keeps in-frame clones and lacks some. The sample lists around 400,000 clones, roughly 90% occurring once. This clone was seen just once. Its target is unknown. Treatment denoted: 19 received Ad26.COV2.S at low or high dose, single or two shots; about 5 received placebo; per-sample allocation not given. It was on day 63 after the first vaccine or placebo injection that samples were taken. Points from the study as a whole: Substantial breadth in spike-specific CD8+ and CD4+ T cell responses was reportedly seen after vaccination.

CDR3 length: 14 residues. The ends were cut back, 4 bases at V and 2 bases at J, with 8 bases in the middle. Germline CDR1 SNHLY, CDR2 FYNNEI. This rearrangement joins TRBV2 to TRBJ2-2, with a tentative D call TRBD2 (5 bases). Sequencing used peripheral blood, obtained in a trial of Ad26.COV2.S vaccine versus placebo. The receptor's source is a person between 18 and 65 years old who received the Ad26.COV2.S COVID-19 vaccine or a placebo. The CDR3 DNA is TGTGCCAGCAGTGTAGCGCGAAACACCGGGGAGCTGTTTTTT. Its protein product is CASSVARNTGELFF.